This TCR beta chain originates from a study of tumor and adjacent non-tumor tissue in lung cancer. Germline V gene lookup returns CDR1 DFQATT and CDR2 SNEGSKA (reference sequence). The CDR3 sequence is 17 residues long. This sample's RNA came from whole unsorted tissue. On this clonotype: Its antigen is undetermined. At one of its ends the junction is not consistent with the germline gene, which may arise from a read error.

The library came from three nested PCR rounds adapted from ARM-PCR protocols. TCRdb processed the multiplex PCR reads anew with MiXCR; each CDR3 protein has one entry. Of tens of thousands of distinct CDR3 sequences detected, roughly 80% appear once; the ten largest clones hold about an eighth. Study-level findings and limits: Top 100 clones took a larger repertoire share in normal lung.

This chain links TRBV20-1 with TRBJ2-7; 9 nucleotides align to TRBD1. Sequencing input: lung tumor tissue. The TCR originated in a woman aged 45-65 years with non-small cell lung cancer. The CDR3 protein is CSAAPEDRGPHYYEKYF. CDR3 DNA sequence: TGCAGTGCTGCCCCCGAGGACAGGGGACCTCATTACTACGAGAAGTACTTC.